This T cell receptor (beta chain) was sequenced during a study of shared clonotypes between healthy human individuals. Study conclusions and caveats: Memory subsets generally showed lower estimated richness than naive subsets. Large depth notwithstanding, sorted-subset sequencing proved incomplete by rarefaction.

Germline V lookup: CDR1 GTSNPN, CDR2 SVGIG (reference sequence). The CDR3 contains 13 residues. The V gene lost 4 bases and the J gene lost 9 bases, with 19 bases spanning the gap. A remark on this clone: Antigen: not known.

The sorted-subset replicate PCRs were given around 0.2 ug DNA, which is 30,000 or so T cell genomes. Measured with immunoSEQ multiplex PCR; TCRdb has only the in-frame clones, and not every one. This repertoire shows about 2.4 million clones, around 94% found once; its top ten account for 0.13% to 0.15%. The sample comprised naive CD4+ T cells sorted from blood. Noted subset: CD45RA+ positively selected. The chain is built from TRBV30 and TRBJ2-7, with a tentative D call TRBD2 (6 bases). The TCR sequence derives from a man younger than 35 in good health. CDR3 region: CAWTEGTPRVQYF. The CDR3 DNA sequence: TGTGCCTGGACCGAGGGGACTCCCAGGGTGCAGTACTTC.